What follows describes a single T cell receptor beta chain. The antigen it recognizes is unknown. No much larger clonotype is one base removed from it; base qualities were not supplied. The immunoSEQ Assay, a bias-controlled multiplex PCR, was used to amplify TCRbeta CDR3 regions from genomic DNA. In the original analysis: Nucleated cell counts per sample were estimated from amplification of reference gene primers within the assay. Sequence reads were collapsed and filtered to measure the absolute abundance of every unique TCRbeta CDR3 rearrangement. For each sample, productive Simpson clonality was calculated as the square root of Simpson's diversity index over productive rearrangements. The table comes from immuneACCESS by way of TCRdb, which keeps in-frame sequences with V and J called. Part of the clones is missing from these tables; in studies checked, under half for an unresolved V gene and the rest for unknown reasons. Clone size and the V and J calls come from that table; the DNA yielded D and trimming. The sample table records approximately 250,000 clones; about 89% of these occur just once. The ten largest clones add up to approximately 9.7% of the sample.

Each collaborating institution followed its own protocols to collect whole blood in K2EDTA tubes. For TCRbeta analysis, collaborator samples were shipped as frozen whole blood, as isolated PBMCs, or as DNA extracted from either sample type. Via the germline V gene, CDR1 is MDHEN and CDR2 SYDVKM. After removal of 3 bases from V and 7 bases from J, the junction retains 6 bases not matched to a gene. The CDR3 holds 15 amino acids from the cysteine to the phenylalanine. Of all the DNA, just the CDR3 is kept, 45 bases in frame from base 1. This sample stems from a study of blood T cell repertoires in COVID-19 (dated by TCRdb to between 2020 and 2021). Study-level background: Samples covering the acute and convalescent phases of COVID-19 were provided by collaborators in the United States, Italy and Spain. Sample metadata almost always included a de-identified subject ID, COVID-19 status, age in years and sex. The material from the prospective study consisted of cDNA or gDNA derived from T cells, B-cell-depleted T cells, or PBMCs. A freely available public database, intended as a resource for researchers studying the immune response to SARS-CoV-2, is where the repertoires were released. The samples were drawn from the first 160 participants of the ongoing ImmuneRACE study and from 950 to 1,500 subjects provided by 6 global collaborators. HLA class I and class II types, where available, came from metadata supplied by the sample provider rather than from assay-based typing. Deeply sampled blood TCRbeta repertoires from subjects exposed to, actively infected with, or recovered from COVID-19 were included in the dataset. What the work shows at the level of the full study, not this receptor alone: Clinical and demographic metadata were provided uncurated, with the amount varying by source and participant.

Here the chain combines TRBV28 and TRBJ1-4, and 9 junction bases match TRBD1. The sample was peripheral blood. This TCR was sampled from a man aged 35 to 55 with active or convalescent COVID-19. CDR3 region: CASSLRGQGTEKLFF. The bases read TGTGCCAGCAGTTTGCGGGGACAGGGTACTGAAAAACTGTTTTTT.